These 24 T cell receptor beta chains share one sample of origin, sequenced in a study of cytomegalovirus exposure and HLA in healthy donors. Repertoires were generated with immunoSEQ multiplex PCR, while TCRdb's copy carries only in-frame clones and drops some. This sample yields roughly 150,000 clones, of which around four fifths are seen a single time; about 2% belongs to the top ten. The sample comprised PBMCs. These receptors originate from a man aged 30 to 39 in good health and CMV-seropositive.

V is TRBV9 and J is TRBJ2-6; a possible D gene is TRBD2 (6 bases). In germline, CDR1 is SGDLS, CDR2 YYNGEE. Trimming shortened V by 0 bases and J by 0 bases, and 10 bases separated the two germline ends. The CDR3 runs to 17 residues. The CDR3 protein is CASSVEGRSSGANVLTF. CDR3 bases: TGTGCCAGCAGCGTAGAGGGGAGGAGCTCTGGGGCCAACGTCCTGACTTTC.

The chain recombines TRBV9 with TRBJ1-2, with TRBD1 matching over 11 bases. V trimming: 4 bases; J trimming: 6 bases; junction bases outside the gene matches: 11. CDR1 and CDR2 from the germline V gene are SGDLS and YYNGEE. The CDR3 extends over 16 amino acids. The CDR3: CASSLNRDRGGDGYTF. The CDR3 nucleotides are TGTGCCAGCAGCTTAAACCGGGACAGGGGGGGAGATGGCTACACCTTC.

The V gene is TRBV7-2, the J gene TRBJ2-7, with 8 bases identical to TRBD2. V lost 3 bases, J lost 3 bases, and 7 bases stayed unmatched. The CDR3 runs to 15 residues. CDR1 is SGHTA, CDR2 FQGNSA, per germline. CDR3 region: CASSLSGGGLYEQYF. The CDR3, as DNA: TGTGCCAGCAGCTTGAGTGGCGGGGGGCTCTACGAGCAGTACTTC.

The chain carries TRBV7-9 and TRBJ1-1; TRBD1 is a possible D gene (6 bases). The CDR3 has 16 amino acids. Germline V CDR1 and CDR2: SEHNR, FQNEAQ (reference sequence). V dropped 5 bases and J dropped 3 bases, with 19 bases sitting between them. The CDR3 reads CASSLPTGPRDTEAFF. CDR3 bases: TGTGCCAGCAGCCTTCCTACAGGGCCCAGAGACACTGAAGCTTTCTTT.

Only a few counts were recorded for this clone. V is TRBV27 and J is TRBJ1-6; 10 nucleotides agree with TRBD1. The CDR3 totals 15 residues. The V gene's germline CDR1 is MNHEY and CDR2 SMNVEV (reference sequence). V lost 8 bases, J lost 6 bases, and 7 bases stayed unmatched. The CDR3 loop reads CASSGQGTGNSPLHF. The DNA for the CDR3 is TGTGCCAGCTCGGGACAGGGGACTGGTAATTCACCCCTCCACTTT.

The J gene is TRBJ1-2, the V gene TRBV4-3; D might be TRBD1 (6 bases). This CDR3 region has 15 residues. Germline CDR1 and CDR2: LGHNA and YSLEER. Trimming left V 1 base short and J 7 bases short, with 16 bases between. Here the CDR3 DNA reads TGCGCCAGCAGCCAAGGCGTTACAGGGTGGGGTGGCTACACCTTC. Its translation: CASSQGVTGWGGYTF.

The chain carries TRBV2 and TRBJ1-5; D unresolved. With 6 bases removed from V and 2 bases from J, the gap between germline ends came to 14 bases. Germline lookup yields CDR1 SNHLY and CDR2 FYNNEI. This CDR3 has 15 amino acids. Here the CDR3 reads CASSPLRGGNQPQHF. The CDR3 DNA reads TGTGCCAGCAGCCCCCTTCGGGGTGGCAATCAGCCCCAGCATTTT. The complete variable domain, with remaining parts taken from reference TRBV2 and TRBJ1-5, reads EPEVTQTPSHQVTQMGQEVILRCVPISNHLYFYWYRQILGQKVEFLVSFYNNEISEKSEIFDDQFSVERPDGSNFTLKIRSTKLEDSAMYFCASSPLRGGNQPQHFGDGTRLSIL.

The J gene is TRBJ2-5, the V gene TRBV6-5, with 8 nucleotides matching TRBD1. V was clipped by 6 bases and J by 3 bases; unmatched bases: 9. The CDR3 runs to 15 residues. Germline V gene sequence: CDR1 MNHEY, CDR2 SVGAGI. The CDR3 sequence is CASRWTGSVEETQYF. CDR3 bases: TGTGCCAGCAGGTGGACAGGGTCCGTCGAAGAGACCCAGTACTTC.

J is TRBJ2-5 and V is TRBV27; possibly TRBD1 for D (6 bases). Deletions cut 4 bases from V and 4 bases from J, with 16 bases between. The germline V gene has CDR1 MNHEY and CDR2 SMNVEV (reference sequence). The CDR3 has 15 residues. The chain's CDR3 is CASSSYTGSGETQYF. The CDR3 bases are TGTGCCAGCAGTTCCTACACAGGGTCGGGAGAGACCCAGTACTTC.

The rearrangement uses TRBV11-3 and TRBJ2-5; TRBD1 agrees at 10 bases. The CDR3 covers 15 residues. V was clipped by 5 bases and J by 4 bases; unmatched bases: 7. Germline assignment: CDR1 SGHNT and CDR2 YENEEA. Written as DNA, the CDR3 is TGTGCCAGCAGCCCCCGGACAGGGGGTCTAGAGACCCAGTACTTC. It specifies CASSPRTGGLETQYF. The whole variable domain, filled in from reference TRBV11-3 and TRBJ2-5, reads EAGVVQSPRYKIIEKKQPVAFWCNPISGHNTLYWYLQNLGQGPELLIRYENEEAVDDSQLPKDRFSAERLKGVDSTLKIQPAELGDSAVYLCASSPRTGGLETQYFGPGTRLLVL.

The CDR3 bases are TGTGCCAGCAGCACCAACGGGGGTACCTACGAGCAGTACTTC. Translation gives CASSTNGGTYEQYF. V is TRBV5-5 and J is TRBJ2-7; TRBD2 is a possible D gene (6 bases). The CDR3 consists of 14 residues. V was shortened by 4 bases and J by 2 bases, with 13 bases between the two germline ends. Germline CDR1 and CDR2: SGHKS and YYEKEE (reference sequence).

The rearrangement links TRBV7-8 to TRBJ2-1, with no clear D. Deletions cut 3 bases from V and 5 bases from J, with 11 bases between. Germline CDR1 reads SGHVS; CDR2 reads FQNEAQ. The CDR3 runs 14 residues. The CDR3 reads CASSFGLYNNEQFF. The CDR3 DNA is TGTGCCAGCAGCTTTGGTCTGTACAACAATGAGCAGTTCTTC.

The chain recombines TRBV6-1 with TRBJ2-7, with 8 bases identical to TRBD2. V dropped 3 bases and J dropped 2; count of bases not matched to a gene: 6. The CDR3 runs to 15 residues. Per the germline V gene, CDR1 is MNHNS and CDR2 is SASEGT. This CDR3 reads CASSDVAGGAYEQYF. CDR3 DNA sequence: TGTGCCAGCAGTGATGTTGCGGGGGGCGCCTACGAGCAGTACTTC.

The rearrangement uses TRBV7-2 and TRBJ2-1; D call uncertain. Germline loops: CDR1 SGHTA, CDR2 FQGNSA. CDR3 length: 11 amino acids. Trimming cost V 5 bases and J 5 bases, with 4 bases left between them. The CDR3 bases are TGTGCCAGCAGCCCCGACAATGAGCAGTTCTTC. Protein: CASSPDNEQFF. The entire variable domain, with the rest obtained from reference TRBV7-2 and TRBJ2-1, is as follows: GAGVSQSPSNKVTEKGKDVELRCDPISGHTALYWYRQSLGQGLEFLIYFQGNSAPDKSGLPSDRFSAERTGGSVSTLTIQRTQQEDSAVYLCASSPDNEQFFGPGTRLTVL.

The DNA for the CDR3 is TGCGCCAGCAGCTGGGGACAGGTGATGTTCTTC. Translating gives CASSWGQVMFF. This rearrangement joins TRBV5-1 to TRBJ2-1; TRBD1 agrees at 8 bases. Looked up from germline, CDR1 is SGHRS and CDR2 is YFSETQ. CDR3 size: 11 residues. J lost 15 bases, V lost 3 bases, and 5 bases had no gene match.

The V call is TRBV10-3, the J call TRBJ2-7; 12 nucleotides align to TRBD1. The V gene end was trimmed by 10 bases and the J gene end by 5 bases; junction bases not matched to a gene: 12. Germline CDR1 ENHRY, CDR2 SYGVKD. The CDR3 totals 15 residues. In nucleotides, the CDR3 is TGTGCCAGCCTCGAGAGGGACAGGGGGCGCCACGAGCAGTACTTC. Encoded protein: CASLERDRGRHEQYF.

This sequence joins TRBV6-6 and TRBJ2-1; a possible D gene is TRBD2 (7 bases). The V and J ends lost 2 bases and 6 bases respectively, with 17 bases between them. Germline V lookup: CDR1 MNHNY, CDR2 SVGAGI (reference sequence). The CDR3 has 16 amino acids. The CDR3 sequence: CASSYPLGGPLNEQFF. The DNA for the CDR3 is TGTGCCAGCAGTTACCCTTTGGGGGGGCCCCTCAATGAGCAGTTCTTC.

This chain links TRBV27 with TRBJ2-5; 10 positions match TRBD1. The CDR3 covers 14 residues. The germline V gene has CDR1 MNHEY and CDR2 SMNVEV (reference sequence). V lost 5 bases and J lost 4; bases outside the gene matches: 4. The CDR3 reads CASSTTGGGETQYF. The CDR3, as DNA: TGTGCCAGCAGTACGACAGGGGGCGGAGAGACCCAGTACTTC.

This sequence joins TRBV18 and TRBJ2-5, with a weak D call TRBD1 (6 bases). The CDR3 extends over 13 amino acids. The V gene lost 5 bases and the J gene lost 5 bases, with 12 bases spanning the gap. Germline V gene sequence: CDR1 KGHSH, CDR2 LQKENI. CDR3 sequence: CASSFQGRETQYF. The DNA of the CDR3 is TGTGCCAGCTCATTCCAGGGGCGGGAGACCCAGTACTTC. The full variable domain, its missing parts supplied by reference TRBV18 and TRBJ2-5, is NAGVMQNPRHLVRRRGQEARLRCSPMKGHSHVYWYRQLPEEGLKFMVYLQKENIIDESGMPKERFSAEFPKEGPSILRIQQVVRGDSAAYFCASSFQGRETQYFGPGTRLLVL.

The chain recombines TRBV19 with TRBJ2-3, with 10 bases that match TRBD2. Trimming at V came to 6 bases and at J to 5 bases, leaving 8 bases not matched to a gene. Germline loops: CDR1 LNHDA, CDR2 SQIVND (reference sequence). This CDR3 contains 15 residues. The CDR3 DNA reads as TGTGCCAGTAGGCCCCCGGGACTAGCGATAGATACGCAGTATTTT. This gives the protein CASRPPGLAIDTQYF.

DNA of the CDR3: TGTGCCAGCAGGCAGCGGGCGAGCGGAGATACGCAGTATTTT. It yields the protein CASRQRASGDTQYF. The rearrangement links TRBV6-5 to TRBJ2-3; possible D gene TRBD2, 6 bases. The germline V gene has CDR1 MNHEY and CDR2 SVGAGI. V lost 6 bases and J lost 5, with 15 bases in between. CDR3 length: 14 amino acids.

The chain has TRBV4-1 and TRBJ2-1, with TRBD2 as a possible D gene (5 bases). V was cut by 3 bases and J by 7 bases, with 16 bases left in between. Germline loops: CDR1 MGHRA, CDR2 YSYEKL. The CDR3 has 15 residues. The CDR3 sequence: CASSHERPTSNEQFF. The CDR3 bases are TGCGCCAGCAGCCACGAGCGGCCTACATCGAATGAGCAGTTCTTC.

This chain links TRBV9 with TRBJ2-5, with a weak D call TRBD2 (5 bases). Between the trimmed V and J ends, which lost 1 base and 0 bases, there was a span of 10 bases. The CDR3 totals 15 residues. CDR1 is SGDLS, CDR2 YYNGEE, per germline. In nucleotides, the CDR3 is TGTGCCAGCAGCGTACGAGGGATGGACCAAGAGACCCAGTACTTC. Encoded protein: CASSVRGMDQETQYF.

The CDR3: CASSSGQGAGELFF. CDR3 nucleotides: TGTGCCAGCAGCTCAGGACAGGGGGCCGGGGAGCTGTTTTTT. The rearrangement uses TRBV11-3 and TRBJ2-2; 10 bases align to TRBD1. CDR1 and CDR2 from the germline V gene are SGHNT and YENEEA. The CDR3 extends over 14 amino acids. V dropped 4 bases and J dropped 6; count of bases not matched to a gene: 2.